Below are 8 T cell receptor beta chains sequenced from a single sample in a study of response to subunit inactivated influenza vaccine (dated by TCRdb to 2016 to 2018). The library was made by RT-PCR. TCRdb shows the sequencer as Illumina HiSeq 2500. The public reads were reanalyzed by TCRdb: fastp trimming at Q25, MiXCR alignment, in-frame beta chains only. A single entry per CDR3 protein holds the most common genes and DNA from its merged rows. The sample yields approximately 500,000 distinct CDR3 sequences; 12% to 15% were counted once. Roughly 11% of the sample comes from the top ten. The sample consisted of PBMCs from blood, taken 11 to 12 days after vaccination. These receptors all come from a man aged 45 to 65 who received an inactivated influenza vaccine. Donor details come from another sample of the same person, matched by shared clones.

The genes are TRBV7-9 and TRBJ1-2; a weak D match, TRBD1 (5 bases). V was pared by 5 bases and J by 5 bases, with 21 bases between. Germline CDR1 is SEHNR and CDR2 is FQNEAQ (reference sequence). This CDR3 comprises 16 residues. In nucleotides, the CDR3 is TGTGCCAGCAGCCGCATCCGGGACGGAAATTTGTATGGCTACACCTTC. Translation: CASSRIRDGNLYGYTF.

V is TRBV25-1 and J is TRBJ2-1; D possibly corresponds to TRBD1 (6 bases). V was pared by 8 bases and J by 8 bases, with 22 bases between. Germline loops: CDR1 MGHDK, CDR2 SYGVNS. The CDR3 contains 15 residues. CDR3 region: CASSHGTRTRDEQFF. CDR3 bases: TGTGCCAGCTCCCACGGGACACGGACTCGGGATGAGCAGTTCTTC.

The chain joins TRBV7-3 to TRBJ2-3; 8 nucleotides agree with TRBD2. V shed 5 bases, J shed 4 bases, and the junction held 8 bases outside the gene matches. CDR3 length: 15 amino acids. Germline CDR1 reads SGHTA; CDR2 reads FQGTGA. The CDR3 DNA follows: TGTGCCAGCAGCCGCACAGCTAGCGGGCCAGATACGCAGTATTTT. Translating it yields CASSRTASGPDTQYF. The full variable domain, in which reference TRBV7-3 and TRBJ2-3 provide the parts outside the CDR3, is GAGVSQTPSNKVTEKGKYVELRCDPISGHTALYWYRQSLGQGPEFLIYFQGTGAADDSGLPNDRFFAVRPEGSVSTLKIQRTERGDSAVYLCASSRTASGPDTQYFGPGTRLTVL.

The genes are TRBV6-1 and TRBJ2-6, with D possibly TRBD2 on 5 matching bases. Germline CDR1 reads MNHNS; CDR2 reads SASEGT. The V end was cut by 3 bases, the J end by 2 bases, with 5 bases between. This CDR3 spans 14 amino acids. CDR3 loop: CASSERAGANVLTF. CDR3 nucleotides: TGTGCCAGCAGTGAGCGGGCTGGGGCCAACGTCCTGACTTTC.

The rearrangement joins TRBV7-2 to TRBJ2-7; tentatively, D is TRBD1 (5 bases). Germline values: CDR1 SGHTA, CDR2 FQGNSA. CDR3 size: 14 residues. V lost 4 bases and J 1 base, leaving 11 bases between the germline ends. The CDR3 is CASSSRQKSYEQYF. CDR3 DNA sequence: TGTGCCAGCAGCTCCCGACAGAAATCCTACGAGCAGTACTTC.

The V call is TRBV28, the J call TRBJ1-2; a possible D gene is TRBD1 (5 bases). The CDR3 is made up of 12 amino acids. Germline lookup yields CDR1 MDHEN and CDR2 SYDVKM. V lost 5 bases, J lost 2 bases, and 6 bases lay in between. The CDR3 here is CASSRGNYGYTF. The CDR3 DNA sequence: TGTGCCAGCAGTCGGGGCAACTATGGCTACACCTTC.

This clonotype has just a few counts. CDR3 sequence reads: CSASGTGEVGEQFF. The DNA for the CDR3 is TGCAGTGCATCCGGGACAGGCGAAGTGGGTGAGCAGTTCTTC. The chain links TRBV20-1 to TRBJ2-1; 8 nucleotides align to TRBD1. Germline values: CDR1 DFQATT, CDR2 SNEGSKA (reference sequence). V gave up 6 bases and J gave up 9 bases; unmatched junction bases: 13. The CDR3 is made up of 14 amino acids.

This chain links TRBV20-1 with TRBJ2-2; 10 bases match TRBD2. Germline lookup yields CDR1 DFQATT and CDR2 SNEGSKA (reference sequence). The V and J ends lost 3 bases and 4 bases, in that order; junction bases with no gene match: 5. This CDR3 spans 15 amino acids. CDR3 protein: CSARASGRGTGELFF. The CDR3 nucleotides read TGCAGTGCTAGGGCTAGCGGGAGAGGCACCGGGGAGCTGTTTTTT.